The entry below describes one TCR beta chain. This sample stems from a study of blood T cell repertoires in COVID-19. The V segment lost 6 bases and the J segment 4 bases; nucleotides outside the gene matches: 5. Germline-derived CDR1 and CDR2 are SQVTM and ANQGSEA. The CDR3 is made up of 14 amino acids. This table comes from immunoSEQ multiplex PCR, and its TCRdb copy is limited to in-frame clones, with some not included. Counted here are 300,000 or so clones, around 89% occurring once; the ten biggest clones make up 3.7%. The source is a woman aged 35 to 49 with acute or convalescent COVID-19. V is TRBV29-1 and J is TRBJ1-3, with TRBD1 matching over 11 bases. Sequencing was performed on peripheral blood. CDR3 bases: TGCAGCGTGGGTCGGACAGGGGGCGGAAACACCATATATTTT. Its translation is CSVGRTGGGNTIYF.